The 3 T cell receptor beta chains below all came from one sample that was sequenced in a study of post-analysis software for immune sequencing data. Findings and limits, study-wide: Patients had higher frequencies than controls of about five TRBV segments, including TRBV5-6, TRBV5-1 and TRBV20-1.

Included in the TCR beta cDNA libraries were unique molecular identifiers. TCRdb ran MiXCR on the PCR reads and lists one entry per CDR3 protein. Of 400,000 to 500,000 distinct CDR3 sequences listed, about 39% are singletons. These receptors' targets are unknown. The sequencing sample was made of blood. These receptors all come from a girl aged 2 to 9 with multiple sclerosis.

In this sample, this clonotype turned up many times. The chain couples TRBV7-2 to TRBJ2-7; 12 bases are shared with TRBD1. This CDR3 spans 15 amino acids. V shed 5 bases and J 3 bases; nucleotides not matched to a gene: 5. CDR1 SGHTA and CDR2 FQGNSA come from the germline V gene. CDR3 coding DNA: TGTGCCAGCAGCCGGGACAGGGGGCGCGACTACGAGCAGTACTTC. Translated: CASSRDRGRDYEQYF.

V usage is TRBV20-1 and J usage is TRBJ2-5; 8 bases fit TRBD2. Germline V gives CDR1 DFQATT, CDR2 SNEGSKA (reference sequence). This CDR3 is built from 13 residues. The V and J ends lost 5 bases and 1 base, in that order; junction bases with no gene match: 3. For the CDR3, the DNA is TGCAGTGCTCGGGGGACTAGCCAAGAGACCCAGTACTTC. Its protein is CSARGTSQETQYF.

This clonotype turned up a few times. CDR3 sequence: CASSQDPLAGKTQYF. The DNA for the CDR3 is TGCGCCAGCAGCCAAGATCCACTAGCGGGGAAGACCCAGTACTTC. V gene TRBV4-3 combines with J gene TRBJ2-5; TRBD2 aligns across 10 bases. The CDR3 is 15 amino acids. V was pared by 0 bases and J by 6 bases, with 4 bases of the junction left unmatched. CDR1 and CDR2 (germline): LGHNA, YSLEER.